The next 28 T cell receptor beta chains were all read from a single sample in a study of identical twins. A single record per CDR3 protein comes from TCRdb applying MiXCR to the 5' RACE reads. The sample shows hundreds of thousands of distinct CDR3 sequences, around 6% of them seen only once. Sequenced material: naive T cells sorted from blood. The receptors originated from a man younger than 35 in good health.

The chain joins TRBV29-1 to TRBJ2-7; the match to TRBD1 covers 7 bases. The trim removed 6 bases at V and 3 bases at J, leaving 11 bases unmatched. In germline, CDR1 is SQVTM, CDR2 ANQGSEA. The CDR3 is 14 amino acids. The CDR3 protein is CSVVDTGTDYEQYF. For the CDR3, the DNA is TGCAGCGTCGTAGATACCGGGACAGACTACGAGCAGTACTTC.

This clonotype was counted at least ten times. This chain connects TRBV12-5 to TRBJ2-1; D unclear. CDR3 length: 13 residues. Between the trimmed V and J ends, which lost 3 bases and 3 bases, there was a span of 6 bases. Germline lookup yields CDR1 LGHNT and CDR2 FRNRAP. The CDR3 DNA reads TGTGCTAGTGGTTTAACGGACTACAATGAGCAGTTCTTC. It translates to CASGLTDYNEQFF. Drawing the rest from reference TRBV12-5 and TRBJ2-1, the complete variable domain is DARVTQTPRHKVTEMGQEVTMRCQPILGHNTVFWYRQTMMQGLELLAYFRNRAPLDDSGMPKDRFSAEMPDATLATLKIQPSEPRDSAVYFCASGLTDYNEQFFGPGTRLTVL.

This clonotype turned up a few times. J is TRBJ2-1 and V is TRBV6-1, with 9 bases matching TRBD1. The CDR3 is 15 residues long. Looked up from germline, CDR1 is MNHNS and CDR2 is SASEGT. V was clipped by 7 bases and J by 2 bases; unmatched bases: 6. As DNA, the CDR3 is TGTGCCAGCACCCCGGGACAGGGCCCCTACAATGAGCAGTTCTTC. Its translation is CASTPGQGPYNEQFF.

The chain recombines TRBV11-2 with TRBJ2-7, with D perhaps given as TRBD1 or TRBD2 (5 bases each). Trimming stripped 4 bases from V and 7 bases from J, with 20 bases between. The germline gives CDR1 SGHAT, CDR2 FQNNGV. The CDR3 has 15 amino acids. This CDR3 reads CASSSSHWGLGEQYF. CDR3 bases: TGTGCCAGCAGCTCTTCACACTGGGGGTTGGGTGAGCAGTACTTC.

This clonotype has at least ten counts. The CDR3 sequence is CATSDLRGGNTGELFF. The CDR3, as DNA: TGTGCCACCAGTGATTTAAGGGGAGGGAACACCGGGGAGCTGTTTTTT. The rearrangement uses TRBV24-1 and TRBJ2-2; perhaps TRBD2 as D (6 bases). V was trimmed by 1 base and J by 1 base, leaving 9 bases between them. The CDR3 spans 16 residues. Germline CDR1 is KGHDR and CDR2 is SFDVKD.

This clonotype has ten or more counts. V gene TRBV4-2 combines with J gene TRBJ2-1; no firm D call. This CDR3 region has 12 residues. Germline CDR1 and CDR2: LGHNA and YNFKEQ. V lost 4 bases and J lost 8, with 9 bases in between. The CDR3 coding sequence is TGTGCCAGCAGCCCCTGGAGTGATGAGCAGTTCTTC. It yields the protein CASSPWSDEQFF.

This clonotype was found many times. This chain links TRBV20-1 with TRBJ2-1; D is perhaps TRBD2 (7 bases). V lost 7 bases and J lost 5, with 24 bases in between. CDR3 length: 16 amino acids. Germline V CDR1 and CDR2: DFQATT, SNEGSKA (reference sequence). This chain's CDR3 is CSVSLAGKGGDNEQFF. In DNA, the CDR3 is TGCAGTGTCTCCCTCGCCGGGAAAGGGGGGGACAATGAGCAGTTCTTC.

This clonotype was picked up a small number of times. The genes are TRBV7-9 and TRBJ2-5; 10 bases align to TRBD2. The junction had 8 bases not matched to a gene; V was cut back by 8 bases and J by 5 bases. The CDR3 sequence is 14 residues long. Germline CDR1 SEHNR, CDR2 FQNEAQ (reference sequence). Here the CDR3 reads CASVNLAGVETQYF. CDR3 coding DNA: TGTGCCAGCGTAAACCTAGCGGGAGTGGAGACCCAGTACTTC. The full variable domain, with the rest looked up from reference TRBV7-9 and TRBJ2-5, is DTGVSQNPRHKITKRGQNVTFRCDPISEHNRLYWYRQTLGQGPEFLTYFQNEAQLEKSRLLSDRFSAERPKGSFSTLEIQRTEQGDSAMYLCASVNLAGVETQYFGPGTRLLVL.

The chain employs TRBV7-9 and TRBJ2-3, with D perhaps matching TRBD1 (5 bases). Per germline, CDR1 SEHNR and CDR2 FQNEAQ (reference sequence). This CDR3 spans 13 amino acids. The V end was cut by 2 bases, the J end by 4 bases, with 7 bases between. CDR3 bases: TGTGCCAGCAGCTTACGACAGTCAGATACGCAGTATTTT. Translated: CASSLRQSDTQYF.

In this sample, this clonotype turned up many times. V and J are TRBV4-2 and TRBJ2-5, with 8 positions matching TRBD1. The germline V gene encodes CDR1 LGHNA and CDR2 YNFKEQ. J lost 1 base, V lost 1 base, and 2 bases had no gene match. This CDR3 contains 15 residues. The CDR3 DNA reads as TGTGCCAGCAGCCAAGGGACAGGGTCCCAAGAGACCCAGTACTTC. Its translation: CASSQGTGSQETQYF.

This clonotype showed up just a few times. The rearrangement uses TRBV9 and TRBJ2-1; TRBD2 agrees at 8 bases. V lost 0 bases and J lost 1; bases outside the gene matches: 3. Germline-derived CDR1 and CDR2 are SGDLS and YYNGEE. This CDR3 region has 16 residues. For the CDR3, the DNA is TGTGCCAGCAGCGTAGGGCGCGGGAGGTCCTACAATGAGCAGTTCTTC. Translation gives CASSVGRGRSYNEQFF.

This rearrangement joins TRBV3-1 to TRBJ2-3; D call uncertain. V was clipped by 4 bases and J by 4 bases, with 12 bases between them. The CDR3 is made up of 14 amino acids. Germline-derived CDR1 and CDR2 are LGHDT and YNNKEL (reference sequence). CDR3 in DNA: TGTGCCAGCAGCCCCCAGTTTGGGTCAGATACGCAGTATTTT. This codes for CASSPQFGSDTQYF.

This clonotype was observed many times. One end of the junction varies from germline; a read error may be responsible. The V call is TRBV29-1, the J call TRBJ2-1, with a possible D match to TRBD2 (5 bases). The CDR3 runs to 13 residues. Germline loops: CDR1 SQVTM, CDR2 ANQGSEA. CDR3 region: CSDLGLRSNEQFF. The CDR3 bases are TGTAGCGACCTAGGACTCCGCAGTAATGAGCAGTTCTTC.

The table lists this clonotype with many counts. The chain carries TRBV18 and TRBJ2-1, with TRBD1 identical over 7 bases. The V and J ends lost 7 bases and 0 bases, in that order; junction bases with no gene match: 6. Germline V gene lookup returns CDR1 KGHSH and CDR2 LQKENI. CDR3 length equals 15 residues. CDR3: CASWPGQSSYNEQFF. In DNA form, the CDR3 reads TGTGCCAGCTGGCCGGGACAGAGCTCCTACAATGAGCAGTTCTTC. The whole variable domain, filled in from reference TRBV18 and TRBJ2-1, reads NAGVMQNPRHLVRRRGQEARLRCSPMKGHSHVYWYRQLPEEGLKFMVYLQKENIIDESGMPKERFSAEFPKEGPSILRIQQVVRGDSAAYFCASWPGQSSYNEQFFGPGTRLTVL.

There are a few counts of this clonotype. The chain uses TRBV27 and TRBJ2-2; 11 nucleotides match TRBD1. The CDR3 is 16 residues long. CDR1 MNHEY and CDR2 SMNVEV come from the germline V gene (reference sequence). Trimming at V came to 5 bases and at J to 4 bases, leaving 6 bases not matched to a gene. CDR3 protein: CASSLSGQGGTGELFF. DNA of the CDR3: TGTGCCAGCAGTCTGTCGGGACAGGGGGGCACCGGGGAGCTGTTTTTT.

The chain is built from TRBV20-1 and TRBJ2-2, with 7 bases fitting TRBD1. The V segment lost 2 bases and the J segment 4 bases; nucleotides outside the gene matches: 10. The CDR3 has 16 residues. Looked up from germline, CDR1 is DFQATT and CDR2 is SNEGSKA (reference sequence). The chain's CDR3 is CSARSARQGGTGELFF. Written as DNA, the CDR3 is TGCAGTGCTAGATCGGCCCGACAGGGCGGCACCGGGGAGCTGTTTTTT.

This clonotype was observed at least ten times. The chain combines TRBV12-3 or TRBV12-4 with TRBJ2-1; the match to TRBD2 covers 11 bases. V lost 10 bases and J lost 4; bases outside the gene matches: 9. The length of the CDR3 is 15 residues. For the CDR3, the DNA is TGTGCCACCATGATGACTAGCGGGACATACAATGAGCAGTTCTTC. This codes for CATMMTSGTYNEQFF.

This clonotype turned up a few times. The V and J genes are TRBV7-8 and TRBJ2-3; 7 nucleotides line up with TRBD2. CDR1 SGHVS and CDR2 FQNEAQ come from the germline V gene. The ends lost 6 bases at V and 5 bases at J; junction bases unmatched: 17. The CDR3 contains 17 residues. CDR3 nucleotides: TGTGCCAGCAGGTGGACCCCAGAGGGACTATTGATAGATACGCAGTATTTT. Translation gives CASRWTPEGLLIDTQYF.

Ten or more counts support this clonotype. This chain uses TRBV15 with TRBJ1-1; a weak D match, TRBD1 (6 bases). In germline, CDR1 is LNHNV, CDR2 YYDKDF (reference sequence). The CDR3 is 16 amino acids. V lost 0 bases and J 4 bases, leaving 15 bases between the germline ends. The CDR3 DNA is TGTGCCACCAGCAGAGATTTGCAGGGGATGGGCACTGAAGCTTTCTTT. It translates to CATSRDLQGMGTEAFF.

This clonotype has ten or more counts. CDR3 nucleotide sequence: TGCGCCAGCAGCTTGGGTGGCGGGGACCCCTCCTACAATGAGCAGTTCTTC. Protein sequence: CASSLGGGDPSYNEQFF. The chain couples TRBV5-1 to TRBJ2-1; a possible D gene is TRBD2 (6 bases). Trimming took 0 bases from V and 0 from J, leaving 13 bases between them. Germline V gene lookup returns CDR1 SGHRS and CDR2 YFSETQ. The CDR3 covers 17 residues.

The chain joins TRBV30 to TRBJ1-3; no clear D gene. Germline loops: CDR1 GTSNPN, CDR2 SVGIG (reference sequence). The CDR3 consists of 14 residues. V was trimmed by 0 bases and J by 0 bases, leaving 6 bases between them. The CDR3 is CAWSVAFSGNTIYF. As DNA, the CDR3 is TGTGCCTGGAGTGTCGCTTTCTCTGGAAACACCATATATTTT.

The sample holds many counts of this clonotype. The chain carries TRBV30 and TRBJ2-1; a weak D match, TRBD1 (6 bases). Germline CDR1 is GTSNPN and CDR2 is SVGIG (reference sequence). Trimming shortened V by 0 bases and J by 7 bases, and 10 bases separated the two germline ends. The CDR3 is made up of 13 amino acids. CDR3 DNA sequence: TGTGCCTGGAGTGTATCAGGGGTTAATGAGCAGTTCTTC. Translated, it gives CAWSVSGVNEQFF.

This clonotype was detected a few times. The chain recombines TRBV11-2 with TRBJ2-7, with 7 bases fitting TRBD1. The germline V gene encodes CDR1 SGHAT and CDR2 FQNNGV. V dropped 4 bases and J dropped 3; count of bases not matched to a gene: 6. This CDR3 has 14 residues. The CDR3 DNA reads as TGTGCCAGCAGCTCACCCAGGGGGAACTACGAGCAGTACTTC. This gives the protein CASSSPRGNYEQYF.

As regards this clonotype: A much larger clonotype is one base distant, so this may be a read error. J is TRBJ2-7 and V is TRBV25-1; possibly TRBD1 or TRBD2 for D (5 bases each). The CDR3 has 12 residues. CDR1 and CDR2 from the germline V gene are MGHDK and SYGVNS. The CDR3 DNA reads TGTGCCAGCAGTCAGTGGGTGGGGGAGCTGTACTTC. It is translated as CASSQWVGELYF.

Ten or more counts support this clonotype. V and J are TRBV24-1 and TRBJ2-1; 11 bases match TRBD2. CDR1 and CDR2 (germline): KGHDR, SFDVKD. CDR3 length: 15 amino acids. With V trimmed by 1 base and J by 7 bases, 2 bases remained unmatched. The CDR3: CATSDFTSGSNEQFF. The CDR3 coding sequence is TGTGCCACCAGTGATTTTACTAGCGGGAGTAATGAGCAGTTCTTC.

With respect to this clonotype: One base away lies a much larger clone, so this may be a sequencing read error. The chain carries TRBV2 and TRBJ2-5; 9 bases map to TRBD1. This CDR3 is built from 14 residues. The germline V gene has CDR1 SNHLY and CDR2 FYNNEI. CDR3 protein: CVSSRQGVRETQYF. The CDR3 nucleotides are TGTGTCAGCAGCCGACAGGGGGTACGGGAGACCCAGTACTTC.

This clonotype was recorded many times. V gene TRBV29-1 combines with J gene TRBJ2-7, with 14 bases identical to TRBD2. V dropped 4 bases and J dropped 6; count of bases not matched to a gene: 2. Germline V gives CDR1 SQVTM, CDR2 ANQGSEA. This CDR3 has 13 amino acids. CDR3 protein: CSVGLAGGREQYV. CDR3 DNA sequence: TGCAGCGTTGGACTAGCGGGAGGGCGCGAGCAGTACGTC.

This clonotype was observed at least ten times. This chain uses TRBV6-1 with TRBJ2-5, with 8 bases matching TRBD1. V was pared by 8 bases and J by 4 bases, with 6 bases of the junction left unmatched. The CDR3 runs 13 residues. Germline loops: CDR1 MNHNS, CDR2 SASEGT. This CDR3 is CASRGQVGETQYF. The CDR3 region has the DNA TGTGCCAGCCGGGGACAGGTAGGAGAGACCCAGTACTTC.